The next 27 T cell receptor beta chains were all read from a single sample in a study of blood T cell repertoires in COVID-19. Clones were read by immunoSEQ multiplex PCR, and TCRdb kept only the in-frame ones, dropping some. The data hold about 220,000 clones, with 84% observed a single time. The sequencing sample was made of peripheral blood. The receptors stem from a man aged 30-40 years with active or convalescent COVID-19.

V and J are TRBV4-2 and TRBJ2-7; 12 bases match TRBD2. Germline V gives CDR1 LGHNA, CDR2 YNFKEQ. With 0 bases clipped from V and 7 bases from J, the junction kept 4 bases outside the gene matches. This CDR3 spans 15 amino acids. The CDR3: CASSQDASGRGEQYF. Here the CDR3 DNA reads TGTGCCAGCAGCCAAGACGCTAGCGGGAGGGGTGAGCAGTACTTC.

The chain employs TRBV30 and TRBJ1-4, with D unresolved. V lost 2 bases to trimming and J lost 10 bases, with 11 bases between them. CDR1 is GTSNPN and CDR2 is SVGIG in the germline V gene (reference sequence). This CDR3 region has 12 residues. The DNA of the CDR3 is TGTGCCTGGAGTCCTCAAAGCCGAAAACTGTTTTTT. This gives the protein CAWSPQSRKLFF.

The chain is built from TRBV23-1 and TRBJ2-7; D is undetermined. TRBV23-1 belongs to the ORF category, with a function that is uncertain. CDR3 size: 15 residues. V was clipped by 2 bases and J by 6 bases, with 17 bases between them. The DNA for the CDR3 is TGCGCCAGCAGTCAAGGGTACCCTAAGACGGGCGAGCAGTACTTC. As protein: CASSQGYPKTGEQYF.

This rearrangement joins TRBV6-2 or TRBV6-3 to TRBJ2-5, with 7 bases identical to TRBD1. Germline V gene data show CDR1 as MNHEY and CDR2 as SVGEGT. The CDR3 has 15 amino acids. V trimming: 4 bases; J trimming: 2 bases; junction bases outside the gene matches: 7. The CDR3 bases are TGTGCCAGCAGTTTTGGTAGGGGGCGTCAAGAGACCCAGTACTTC. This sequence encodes CASSFGRGRQETQYF.

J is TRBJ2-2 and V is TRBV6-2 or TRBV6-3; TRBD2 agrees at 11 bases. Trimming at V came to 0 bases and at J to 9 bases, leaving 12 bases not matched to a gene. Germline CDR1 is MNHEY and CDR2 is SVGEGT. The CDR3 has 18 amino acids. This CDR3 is CASSYSFSSSGGHRELFF. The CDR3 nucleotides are TGTGCCAGCAGTTACTCGTTCTCATCTAGCGGGGGGCATCGGGAGCTGTTTTTT.

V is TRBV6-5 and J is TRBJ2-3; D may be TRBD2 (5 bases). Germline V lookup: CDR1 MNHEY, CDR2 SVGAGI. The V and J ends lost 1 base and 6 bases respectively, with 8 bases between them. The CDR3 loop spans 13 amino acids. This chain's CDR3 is CASSYFGGDTQYF. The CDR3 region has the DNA TGTGCCAGCAGTTACTTCGGCGGGGATACGCAGTATTTT.

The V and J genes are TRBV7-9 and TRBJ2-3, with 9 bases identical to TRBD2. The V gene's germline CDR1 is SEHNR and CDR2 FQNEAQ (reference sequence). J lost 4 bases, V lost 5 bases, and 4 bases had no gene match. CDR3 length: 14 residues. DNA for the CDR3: TGTGCCAGCAGCGGACGGACTAGCGCAGATACGCAGTATTTT. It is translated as CASSGRTSADTQYF.

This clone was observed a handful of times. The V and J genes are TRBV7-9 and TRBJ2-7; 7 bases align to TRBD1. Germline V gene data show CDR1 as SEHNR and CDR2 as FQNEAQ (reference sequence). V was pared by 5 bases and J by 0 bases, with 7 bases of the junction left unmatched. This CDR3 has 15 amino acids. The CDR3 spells CASSARTGFSYEQYF. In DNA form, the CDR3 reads TGTGCCAGCAGCGCAAGGACAGGATTCTCCTACGAGCAGTACTTC.

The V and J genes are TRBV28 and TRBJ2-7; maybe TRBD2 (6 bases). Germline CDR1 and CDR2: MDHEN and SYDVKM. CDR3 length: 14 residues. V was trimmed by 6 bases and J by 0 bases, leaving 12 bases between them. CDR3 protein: CASSPSGGSYEQYF. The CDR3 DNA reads TGTGCCAGCAGCCCTTCCGGGGGCTCCTACGAGCAGTACTTC.

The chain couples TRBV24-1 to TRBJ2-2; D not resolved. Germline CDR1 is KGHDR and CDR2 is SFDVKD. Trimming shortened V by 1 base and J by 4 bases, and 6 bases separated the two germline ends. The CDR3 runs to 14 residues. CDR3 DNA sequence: TGTGCCACCAGTGATTTCCGGGTCACCGGGGAGCTGTTTTTT. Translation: CATSDFRVTGELFF.

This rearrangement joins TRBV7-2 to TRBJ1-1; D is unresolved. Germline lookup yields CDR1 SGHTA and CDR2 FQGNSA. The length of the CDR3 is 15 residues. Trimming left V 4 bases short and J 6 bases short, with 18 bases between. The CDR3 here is CASSSGLPLLAEAFF. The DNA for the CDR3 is TGTGCCAGCAGCTCAGGACTTCCCCTTCTCGCTGAAGCTTTCTTT.

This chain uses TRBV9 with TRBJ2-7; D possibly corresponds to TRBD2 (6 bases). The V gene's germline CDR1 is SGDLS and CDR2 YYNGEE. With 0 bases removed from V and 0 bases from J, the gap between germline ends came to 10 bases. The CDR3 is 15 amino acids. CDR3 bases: TGTGCCAGCAGCGTAGATCAGCGGGCCTCCTACGAGCAGTACTTC. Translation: CASSVDQRASYEQYF.

This chain's CDR3 is CASSLDQGNYGYTF. CDR3 nucleotides: TGTGCCAGCAGCTTAGATCAGGGTAACTATGGCTACACCTTC. The rearrangement links TRBV7-2 to TRBJ1-2; possibly TRBD1 for D (5 bases). Trimming left V 1 base short and J 1 base short, with 7 bases between. This CDR3 has 14 residues. Germline V gene data show CDR1 as SGHTA and CDR2 as FQGNSA. Together with reference TRBV7-2 and TRBJ1-2, the CDR3 gives the full variable domain: GAGVSQSPSNKVTEKGKDVELRCDPISGHTALYWYRQSLGQGLEFLIYFQGNSAPDKSGLPSDRFSAERTGGSVSTLTIQRTQQEDSAVYLCASSLDQGNYGYTFGSGTRLTVV.

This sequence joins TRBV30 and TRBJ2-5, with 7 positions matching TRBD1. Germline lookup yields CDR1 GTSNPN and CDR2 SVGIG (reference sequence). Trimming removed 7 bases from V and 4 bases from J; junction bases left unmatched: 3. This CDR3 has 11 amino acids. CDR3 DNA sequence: TGTGCCTATGACAGGGCAGAGACCCAGTACTTC. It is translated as CAYDRAETQYF.

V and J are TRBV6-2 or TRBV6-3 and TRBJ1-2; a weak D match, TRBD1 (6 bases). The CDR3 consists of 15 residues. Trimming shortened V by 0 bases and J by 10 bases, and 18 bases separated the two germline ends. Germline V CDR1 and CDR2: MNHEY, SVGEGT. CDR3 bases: TGTGCCAGCAGTTACTCATTGACCACAGGGTACGACTACACCTTC. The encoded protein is CASSYSLTTGYDYTF.

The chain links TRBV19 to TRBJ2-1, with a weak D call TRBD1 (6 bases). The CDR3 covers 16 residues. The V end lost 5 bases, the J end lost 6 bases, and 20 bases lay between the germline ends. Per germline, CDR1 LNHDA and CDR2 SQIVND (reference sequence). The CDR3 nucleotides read TGTGCCAGTAGTGTACAGGGTTCCGCCCTCTTCAATGAGCAGTTCTTC. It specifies CASSVQGSALFNEQFF.

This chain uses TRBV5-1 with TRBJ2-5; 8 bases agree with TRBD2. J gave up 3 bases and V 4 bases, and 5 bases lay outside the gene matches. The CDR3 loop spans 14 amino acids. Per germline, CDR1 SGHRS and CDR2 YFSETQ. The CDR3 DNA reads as TGCGCCAGCAGCCTTCTGCGGGGGGAAGAGACCCAGTACTTC. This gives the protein CASSLLRGEETQYF.

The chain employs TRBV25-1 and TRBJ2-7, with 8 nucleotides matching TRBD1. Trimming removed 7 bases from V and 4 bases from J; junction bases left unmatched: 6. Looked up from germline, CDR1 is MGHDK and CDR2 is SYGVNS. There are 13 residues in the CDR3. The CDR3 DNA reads TGTGCCAGCATACGGACAGGGTCGTACGAGCAGTACTTC. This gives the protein CASIRTGSYEQYF.

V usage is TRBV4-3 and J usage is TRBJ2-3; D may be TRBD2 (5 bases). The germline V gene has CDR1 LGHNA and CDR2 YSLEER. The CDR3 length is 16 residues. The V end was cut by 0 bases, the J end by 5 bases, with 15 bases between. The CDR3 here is CASSQEADFGGDTQYF. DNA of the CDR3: TGCGCCAGCAGCCAAGAGGCGGACTTCGGAGGAGATACGCAGTATTTT.

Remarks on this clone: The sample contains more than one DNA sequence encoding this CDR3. The chain's CDR3 is CASSIDPGQNTEAFF. CDR3 nucleotide sequence: TGTGCCAGTAGTATAGATCCGGGACAGAACACTGAAGCTTTCTTT. This rearrangement joins TRBV19 to TRBJ1-1, with D possibly matching TRBD1 (6 bases). V lost 0 bases, J lost 1 base, and 9 bases lay in between. Germline CDR1 reads LNHDA; CDR2 reads SQIVND (reference sequence). This CDR3 contains 15 residues.

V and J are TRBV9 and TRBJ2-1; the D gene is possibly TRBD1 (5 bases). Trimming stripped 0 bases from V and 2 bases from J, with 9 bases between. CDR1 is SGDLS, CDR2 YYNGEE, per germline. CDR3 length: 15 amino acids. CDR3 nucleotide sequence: TGTGCCAGCAGCGTAGGGACAATACCCTACAATGAGCAGTTCTTC. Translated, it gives CASSVGTIPYNEQFF.

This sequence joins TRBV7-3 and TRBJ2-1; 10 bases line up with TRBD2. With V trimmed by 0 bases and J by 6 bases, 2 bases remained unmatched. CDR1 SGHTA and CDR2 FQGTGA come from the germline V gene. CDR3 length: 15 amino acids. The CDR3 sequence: CASSLTASGGNEQFF. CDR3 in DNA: TGTGCCAGCAGCTTAACGGCTAGCGGGGGCAATGAGCAGTTCTTC.

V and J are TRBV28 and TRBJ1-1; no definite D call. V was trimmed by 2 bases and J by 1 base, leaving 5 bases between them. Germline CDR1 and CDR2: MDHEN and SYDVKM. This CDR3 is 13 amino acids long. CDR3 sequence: CASSLERNTEAFF. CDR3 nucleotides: TGTGCCAGCAGTTTAGAGCGGAACACTGAAGCTTTCTTT.

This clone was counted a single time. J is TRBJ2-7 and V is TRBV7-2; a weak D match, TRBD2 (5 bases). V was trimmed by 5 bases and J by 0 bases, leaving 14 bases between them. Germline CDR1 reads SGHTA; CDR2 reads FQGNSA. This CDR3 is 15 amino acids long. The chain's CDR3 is CASSPSVGSSYEQYF. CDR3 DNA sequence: TGTGCCAGCAGCCCGTCTGTGGGGAGCTCCTACGAGCAGTACTTC.

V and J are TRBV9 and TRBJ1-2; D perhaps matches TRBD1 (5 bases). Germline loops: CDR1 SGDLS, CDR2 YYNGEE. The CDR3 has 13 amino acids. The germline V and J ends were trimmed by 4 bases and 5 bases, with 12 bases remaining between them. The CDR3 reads CASSHSQGYGYTF. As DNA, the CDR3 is TGTGCCAGCAGCCACTCTCAGGGTTATGGCTACACCTTC.

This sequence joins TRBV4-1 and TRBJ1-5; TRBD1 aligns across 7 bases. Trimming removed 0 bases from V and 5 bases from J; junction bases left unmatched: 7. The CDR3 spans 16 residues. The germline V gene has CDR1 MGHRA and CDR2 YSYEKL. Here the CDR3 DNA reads TGCGCCAGCAGCCAAGACAGCCGGGACAGCTATCAGCCCCAGCATTTT. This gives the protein CASSQDSRDSYQPQHF.

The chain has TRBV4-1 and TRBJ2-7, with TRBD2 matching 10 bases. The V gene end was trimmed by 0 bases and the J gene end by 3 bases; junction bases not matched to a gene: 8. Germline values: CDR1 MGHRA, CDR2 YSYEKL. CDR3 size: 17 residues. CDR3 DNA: TGCGCCAGCAGCCAAGAGCGGCTAGCGGGGGTCCACTACGAGCAGTACTTC. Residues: CASSQERLAGVHYEQYF.